The 5 T cell receptor beta chains below were found in one sample sequenced in a study of tumor-infiltrating lymphocytes in primary liver carcinoma. Germline DNA was also extracted, while the blood RNA originated from unsorted whole blood. The authors made TCR beta cDNA from 450 to 600 ng total RNA with a constant-region primer. Three-round nested multiplex PCR performed with slightly modified ARM-PCR produced the TCR beta libraries. For approximately 10 cycles apiece, the opening two PCR rounds ran with TRBV1-TRBV30 forward primers and a C-beta reverse primer. In TCRdb, the multiplex PCR reads were re-called with MiXCR into one record per CDR3 protein. This sample has 300,000 to 400,000 distinct CDR3 sequences, with about 65% found just once. Sequencing input: peripheral blood. These receptors all come from a middle-aged man with primary liver carcinoma and hepatitis B virus infection.

There are many counts of this clonotype. V gene TRBV6-5 combines with J gene TRBJ2-1, with a weak D call TRBD1 (6 bases). The V gene lost 2 bases and the J gene lost 8 bases, with 13 bases spanning the gap. The CDR3 is made up of 14 amino acids. Germline loops: CDR1 MNHEY, CDR2 SVGAGI. The CDR3: CASSYARGQHEQFF. The CDR3 nucleotides are TGTGCCAGCAGTTACGCCAGGGGTCAGCATGAGCAGTTCTTC.

Worth noting for this clonotype: Sequence at one end of the junction differs from germline and may be a read error. The gene calls are TRBV6-6 and TRBJ2-7; D is undetermined. The CDR3 is made up of 12 amino acids. Germline V gene data show CDR1 as MNHNY and CDR2 as SVGAGI (reference sequence). The CDR3 loop reads CASSSASYEHYF. The CDR3 DNA reads as TGTGCCAGCAGTTCCGCCTCCTACGAGCATTACTTC.

In its sample, this clonotype was seen once. The chain combines TRBV6-5 with TRBJ2-2; D unresolved. V lost 8 bases, J lost 9 bases, and 16 bases lay in between. The germline V gene encodes CDR1 MNHEY and CDR2 SVGAGI. The CDR3 is 13 amino acids. The CDR3 DNA is TGTGCCAGCCGACTCGTGGAGACCTGGGAGCTGTTTTTT. Translating it yields CASRLVETWELFF.

This clonotype was seen a single time. A much bigger clone sits one base away, suggesting this may be a read error. J is TRBJ2-5 and V is TRBV6-1, with TRBD1 identical over 7 bases. With 6 bases clipped from V and 7 bases from J, the junction kept 11 bases outside the gene matches. The CDR3 length is 14 residues. Germline V CDR1 and CDR2: MNHNS, SASEGT. For the CDR3, the DNA is TGTGCCAGCAGGACAGGGTCTCACCCCGTGACCCAGTACTTC. It yields the protein CASRTGSHPVTQYF.

CDR3 protein: CASSLAAAYEQYF. For the CDR3, the DNA is TGTGCCAGCAGCTTAGCGGCGGCCTACGAGCAGTACTTC. The rearrangement links TRBV11-2 to TRBJ2-7; D unresolved. This CDR3 has 13 residues. V lost 1 base and J lost 2, with 6 bases in between. The germline V gene encodes CDR1 SGHAT and CDR2 FQNNGV.